Sequencing of this TCR beta chain was carried out in a study of blood T cell repertoires in COVID-19. Study information: The United States, Italy and Spain were the sources of the acute and convalescent COVID-19 samples.

Recovery among Cohort 3 donors was established by two negative PCRs, clearance, or symptom resolution. The assay was immunoSEQ multiplex PCR, and TCRdb's table has in-frame clones only and misses some. The sample holds about 330,000 clones, roughly nine tenths seen once. Sequenced sample: PBMCs or T cells enriched from blood (not recorded which). The source of this sequence is a woman aged 25 to 39 who had recovered from COVID-19.

CDR3 DNA sequence: TGTGCCAGCAGCTGGGACAGGGGTTACGAGCAGTACTTC. Its translation: CASSWDRGYEQYF. V is TRBV7-3 and J is TRBJ2-7, with TRBD1 identical over 10 bases. Germline V CDR1 and CDR2: SGHTA, FQGTGA. The CDR3 loop spans 13 amino acids. The V segment lost 4 bases and the J segment 4 bases; nucleotides outside the gene matches: 1.